This passage covers 9 T cell receptor beta chains from one sample sequenced in a study of Graves' ophthalmopathy and Graves' hyperthyroidism. The sequenced template was RNA, covering the TCR beta CDR3 region. The authors performed first-round RT-PCR with HTBI primers and then a second-round multiplex PCR. TCRdb re-called the multiplex PCR reads with MiXCR, one entry per CDR3 protein. The profile covers more than 1,000,000 distinct CDR3 sequences, with 36% appearing a single time and around 10% taken by the ten largest. The specimen was peripheral blood or thyroid tissue (not recorded which). The receptors originated from an adult man with Graves' hyperthyroidism.

This clonotype has a count of ten or more. The chain links TRBV7-9 to TRBJ2-7; 9 bases align to TRBD2. CDR3 size: 17 residues. The ends lost 5 bases at V and 5 bases at J; junction bases unmatched: 16. CDR1 is SEHNR and CDR2 is FQNEAQ in the germline V gene (reference sequence). The CDR3 coding sequence is TGTGCCAGCAGCCCTACGGACGGTAGCGGGAGTCGTCACGAGCAGTACTTC. Protein: CASSPTDGSGSRHEQYF. Complete variable domain (other parts from reference TRBV7-9 and TRBJ2-7): DTGVSQNPRHKITKRGQNVTFRCDPISEHNRLYWYRQTLGQGPEFLTYFQNEAQLEKSRLLSDRFSAERPKGSFSTLEIQRTEQGDSAMYLCASSPTDGSGSRHEQYFGPGTRLTVT.

This clonotype was observed many times. Written as DNA, the CDR3 is TGTGCCAGCAGCGAGGACAGGGACAACGCGAACACCGGGGAGCTGTTTTTT. Translation gives CASSEDRDNANTGELFF. This chain joins TRBV9 and TRBJ2-2; 8 bases match TRBD1. The CDR3 covers 17 residues. CDR1 and CDR2 from the germline V gene are SGDLS and YYNGEE. J lost 0 bases, V lost 3 bases, and 7 bases had no gene match.

This chain connects TRBV5-6 to TRBJ1-5, with a possible D match to TRBD1 (5 bases). Germline V gene lookup returns CDR1 SGHDT and CDR2 YYEEEE. Trimming stripped 0 bases from V and 4 bases from J, with 17 bases between. The CDR3 is 17 residues long. The CDR3 coding sequence is TGTGCCAGCAGCTTGGCCCTCGGGACGTATCGGAATCAGCCCCAGCATTTT. Residues: CASSLALGTYRNQPQHF.

Concerning this clonotype: A much larger clonotype is one base distant, so this may be a read error. V usage is TRBV7-2 and J usage is TRBJ1-1; unclear D gene. Trimming took 5 bases from V and 0 from J, leaving 16 bases between them. This CDR3 region has 16 residues. Germline V gene data show CDR1 as SGHTA and CDR2 as FQGNSA. The DNA for the CDR3 is TGTGCCAGCAGCCCCGCTCGTGGAGTCTTGAACACTGAAGCTTTCTTT. This encodes CASSPARGVLNTEAFF.

This clonotype was recorded a few times. The CDR3 nucleotides read TGCAGCGTTGAACTGGGGGTCGGAGAGACCCAGCATTTT. Its protein is CSVELGVGETQHF. J is TRBJ1-5 and V is TRBV29-1; tentatively, D is TRBD1 (5 bases). Germline V gene lookup returns CDR1 SQVTM and CDR2 ANQGSEA. The CDR3 runs to 13 residues. Trimming stripped 2 bases from V and 11 bases from J, with 16 bases between.

This clonotype was counted a few times. The chain has TRBV20-1 and TRBJ2-2; D unclear. This CDR3 has 12 amino acids. From germline, CDR1 is DFQATT and CDR2 SNEGSKA (reference sequence). The V end lost 5 bases, the J end lost 2 bases, and 6 bases lay between the germline ends. The CDR3 region has the DNA TGCAGTGCTCCACATAACACCGGGGAGCTGTTTTTT. This gives the protein CSAPHNTGELFF.

This chain uses TRBV6-5 with TRBJ2-5; 11 nucleotides line up with TRBD1. The germline CDR1 and CDR2 sequences are MNHEY and SVGAGI. This CDR3 is built from 14 residues. The V gene end was trimmed by 6 bases and the J gene end by 5 bases; junction bases not matched to a gene: 5. CDR3 sequence: CASRGTGGHETQYF. DNA of the CDR3: TGTGCCAGCAGGGGGACAGGGGGACACGAGACCCAGTACTTC.

The chain has TRBV18 and TRBJ2-6; the D gene is possibly TRBD1 (6 bases). Germline-derived CDR1 and CDR2 are KGHSH and LQKENI. The CDR3 totals 14 residues. The germline V and J ends were trimmed by 0 bases and 8 bases, with 8 bases remaining between them. CDR3 bases: TGTGCCAGCTCACCACCACAGGGCACCAACGTCCTGACTTTC. Translation: CASSPPQGTNVLTF. The complete variable domain, with remaining parts taken from reference TRBV18 and TRBJ2-6, reads NAGVMQNPRHLVRRRGQEARLRCSPMKGHSHVYWYRQLPEEGLKFMVYLQKENIIDESGMPKERFSAEFPKEGPSILRIQQVVRGDSAAYFCASSPPQGTNVLTFGAGSRLTVL.

This clonotype occurred many times. The gene calls are TRBV7-9 and TRBJ1-2; D is perhaps TRBD1 (5 bases). The CDR3 runs to 14 residues. Per the germline V gene, CDR1 is SEHNR and CDR2 is FQNEAQ (reference sequence). V was trimmed by 6 bases and J by 2 bases, leaving 13 bases between them. CDR3 region: CASRGEVGNYGYTF. The CDR3 DNA sequence: TGTGCCAGCAGGGGGGAGGTGGGCAACTATGGCTACACCTTC.